A few counts support the clone carrying this TCR beta chain. The data originate from a study of CD8+CD57+ T cells in acquired aplastic anemia. In the study overall: The sorted CD4+ and CD8+ cells yielded an average around 3.2 ug of DNA.

The V and J ends lost 2 bases and 7 bases respectively, with 12 bases between them. The germline V gene has CDR1 ENHRY and CDR2 SYGVKD. This CDR3 contains 13 residues. TCR beta VDJ combinations and CDR3 sequences were profiled from genomic DNA. TCRdb called the reads again in MiXCR, with one record for every CDR3 protein. The repertoire holds 150,000 to 200,000 distinct CDR3 sequences, with about three fifths as singletons. What was sequenced was sorted CD4+, CD8+, or CD8+CD57+ T cells (not recorded which) from PBMCs. This receptor was taken from a human donor with severe aplastic anemia or a healthy control (not recorded which). The chain joins TRBV10-3 to TRBJ2-7, with no clear D. For the CDR3, the DNA is TGTGCCATCAGTGAGGACGGATCTAGGGAGCAGTACTTC. It is translated as CAISEDGSREQYF.